The clone carrying this T cell receptor (beta chain) was observed a single time. Antigen specificity is unknown. These data belong to a study of chemoradiotherapy in HPV16-positive cancers. Study overall: Candidate HPV-specific clones and shared TCR motifs came from a couple of HPV16-positive patients. Study results and limitations: Functional assays defining HPV-specific T cells used only a couple of HPV16-positive patients.

Method: immunoSEQ multiplex PCR; TCRdb's copy keeps in-frame clones and lacks some. The table shows about 53,000 clones, with around nine tenths occurring only once. This CDR3 contains 10 residues. V lost 7 bases and J lost 5, with 8 bases in between. CDR1 and CDR2 (germline): GTSNPN, SVGIG (reference sequence). The receptor was derived from a human donor with HPV-associated anogenital cancer. The source was blood, collected from a patient who underwent chemoradiotherapy. The chain carries TRBV30 and TRBJ1-1, with D unresolved. The CDR3 protein is CASLGTEAFF. The DNA for the CDR3 is TGTGCCTCACTAGGGACTGAAGCTTTCTTT.